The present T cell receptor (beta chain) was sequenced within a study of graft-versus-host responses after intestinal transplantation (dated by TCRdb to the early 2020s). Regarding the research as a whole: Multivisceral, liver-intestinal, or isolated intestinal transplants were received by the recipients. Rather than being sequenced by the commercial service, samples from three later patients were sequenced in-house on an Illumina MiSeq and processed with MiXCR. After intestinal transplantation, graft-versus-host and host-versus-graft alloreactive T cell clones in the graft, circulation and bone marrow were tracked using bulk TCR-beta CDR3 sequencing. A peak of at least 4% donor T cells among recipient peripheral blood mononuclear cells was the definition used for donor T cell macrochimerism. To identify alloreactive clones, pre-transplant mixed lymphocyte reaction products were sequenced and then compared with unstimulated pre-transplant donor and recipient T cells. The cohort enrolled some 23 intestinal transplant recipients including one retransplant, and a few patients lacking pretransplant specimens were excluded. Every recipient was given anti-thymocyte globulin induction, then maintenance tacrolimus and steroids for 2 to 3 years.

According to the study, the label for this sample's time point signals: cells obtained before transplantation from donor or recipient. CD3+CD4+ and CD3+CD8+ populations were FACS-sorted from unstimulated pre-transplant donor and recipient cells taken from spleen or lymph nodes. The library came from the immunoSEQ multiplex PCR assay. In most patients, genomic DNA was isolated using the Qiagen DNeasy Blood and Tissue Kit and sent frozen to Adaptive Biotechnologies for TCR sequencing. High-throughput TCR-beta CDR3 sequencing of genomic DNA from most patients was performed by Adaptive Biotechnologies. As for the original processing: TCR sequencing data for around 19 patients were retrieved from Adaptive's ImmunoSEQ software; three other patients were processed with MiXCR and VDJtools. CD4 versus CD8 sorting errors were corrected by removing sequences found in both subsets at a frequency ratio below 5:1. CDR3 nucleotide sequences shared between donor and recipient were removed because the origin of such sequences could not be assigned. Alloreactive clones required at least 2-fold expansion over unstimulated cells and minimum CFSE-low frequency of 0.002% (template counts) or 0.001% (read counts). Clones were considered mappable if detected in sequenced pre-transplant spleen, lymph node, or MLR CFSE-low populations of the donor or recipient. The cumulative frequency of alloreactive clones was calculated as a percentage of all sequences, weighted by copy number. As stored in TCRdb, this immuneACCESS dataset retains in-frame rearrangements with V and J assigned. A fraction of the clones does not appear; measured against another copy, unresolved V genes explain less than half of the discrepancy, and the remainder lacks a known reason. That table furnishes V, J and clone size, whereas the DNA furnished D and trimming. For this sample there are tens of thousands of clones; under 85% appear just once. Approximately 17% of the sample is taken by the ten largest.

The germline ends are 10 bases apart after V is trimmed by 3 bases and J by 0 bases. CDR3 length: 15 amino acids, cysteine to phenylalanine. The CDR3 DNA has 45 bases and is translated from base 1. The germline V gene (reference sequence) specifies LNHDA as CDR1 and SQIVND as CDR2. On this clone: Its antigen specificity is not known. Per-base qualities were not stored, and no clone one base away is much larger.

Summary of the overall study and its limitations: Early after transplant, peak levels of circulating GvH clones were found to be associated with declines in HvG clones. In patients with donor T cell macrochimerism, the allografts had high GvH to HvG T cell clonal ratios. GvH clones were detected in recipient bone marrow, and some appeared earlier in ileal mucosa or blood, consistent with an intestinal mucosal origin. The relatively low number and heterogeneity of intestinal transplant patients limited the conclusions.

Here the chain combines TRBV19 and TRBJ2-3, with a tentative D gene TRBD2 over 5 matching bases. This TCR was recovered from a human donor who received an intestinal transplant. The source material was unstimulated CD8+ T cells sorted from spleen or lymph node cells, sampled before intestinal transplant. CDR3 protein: CASSMIRTSTDTQYF. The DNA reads TGTGCCAGTAGTATGATTAGGACTAGCACAGATACGCAGTATTTT.